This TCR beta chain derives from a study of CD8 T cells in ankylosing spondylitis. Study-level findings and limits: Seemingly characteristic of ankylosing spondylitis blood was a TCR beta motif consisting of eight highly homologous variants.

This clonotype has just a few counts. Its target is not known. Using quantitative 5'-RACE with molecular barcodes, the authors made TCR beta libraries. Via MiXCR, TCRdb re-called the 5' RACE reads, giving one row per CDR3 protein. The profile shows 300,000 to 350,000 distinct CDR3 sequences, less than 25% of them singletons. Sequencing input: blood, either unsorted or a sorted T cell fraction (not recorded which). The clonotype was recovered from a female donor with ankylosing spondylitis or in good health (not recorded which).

CDR3 bases: TGTGCCTGGCAGGGACAGGCGAACACTGAAGCTTTCTTT. This sequence encodes CAWQGQANTEAFF. This chain uses TRBV30 with TRBJ1-1; 8 bases align to TRBD1. V lost 5 bases to trimming and J lost 1 base; unmatched junction nucleotides: 3. This CDR3 has 13 amino acids. Germline V lookup: CDR1 GTSNPN, CDR2 SVGIG (reference sequence).